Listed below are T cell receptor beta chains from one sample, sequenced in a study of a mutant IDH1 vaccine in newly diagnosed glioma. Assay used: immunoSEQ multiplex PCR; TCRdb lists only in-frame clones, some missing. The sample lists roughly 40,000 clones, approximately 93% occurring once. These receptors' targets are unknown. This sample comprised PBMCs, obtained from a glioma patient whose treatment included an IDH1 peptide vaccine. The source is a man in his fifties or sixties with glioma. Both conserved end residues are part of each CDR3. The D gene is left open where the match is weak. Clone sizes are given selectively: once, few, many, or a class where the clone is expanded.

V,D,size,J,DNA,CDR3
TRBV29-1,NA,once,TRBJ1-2,TGCAGCGTTGCCAGTAACTATGGCTACACCTTC,CSVASNYGYTF
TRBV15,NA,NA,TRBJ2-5,TGTGCCACCAGCCCTCGCGGGGCTCAAGAGACCCAGTACTTC,CATSPRGAQETQYF
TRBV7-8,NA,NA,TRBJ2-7,TGTGCCAGCAGCCCCCGGGGTTTGCACGAGCAGTACTTC,CASSPRGLHEQYF
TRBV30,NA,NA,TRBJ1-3,TGTGCCTGGAGTACGACTGTTTATGGAAACACCATATATTTT,CAWSTTVYGNTIYF
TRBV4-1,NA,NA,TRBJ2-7,TGCGCCAGCAGCCAAGGCGTCGGAATCGAGCAGTACTTC,CASSQGVGIEQYF
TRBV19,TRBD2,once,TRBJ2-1,TGTGCCAGTAGTATCACGGGAGGGCGTGAGCAGTTCTTC,CASSITGGREQFF
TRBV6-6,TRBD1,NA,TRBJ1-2,TGTGCCAGCAGTTACCAGGGACAGACCTATGGCTACACCTTC,CASSYQGQTYGYTF
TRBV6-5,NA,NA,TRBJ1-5,TGTGCCAGCAGTTACTCTTTCGCGCTTAATCAGCCCCAGCATTTT,CASSYSFALNQPQHF
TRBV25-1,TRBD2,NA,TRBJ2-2,TGTGCCAGCATGACTAGCGGGAGTGCGAGTACCGGGGAGCTGTTTTTT,CASMTSGSASTGELFF
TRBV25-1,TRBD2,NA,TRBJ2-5,TGTGCCAGCAGTGCGGGACTAGGAGAGACCCAGTACTTC,CASSAGLGETQYF
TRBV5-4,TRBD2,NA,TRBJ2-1,TGTGCCAGCAGCTTACTAGCGGGAGCGGTTGAGCAGTTCTTC,CASSLLAGAVEQFF
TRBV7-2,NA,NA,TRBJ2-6,TGTGCCAGCAGCTGGGATTTCAGGGGGGACGTCCTGACTTTC,CASSWDFRGDVLTF
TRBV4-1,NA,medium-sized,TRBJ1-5,TGCGCCAGCAGCCAAGTTGGAGGTACTCCCCTGTTTACGCCCCAGCATTTT,CASSQVGGTPLFTPQHF
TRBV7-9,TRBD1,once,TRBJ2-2,TGTGCCAGCAGCTCCGGGACAGGGAGGCGCGGGGAGCTGTTTTTT,CASSSGTGRRGELFF
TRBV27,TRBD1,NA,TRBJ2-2,TGTGCCAGCAGTTTATATCTGGACAGGGGGCTCCGACCGGGGGAGCTGTTTTTT,CASSLYLDRGLRPGELFF
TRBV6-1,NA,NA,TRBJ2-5,TGTGCCAGCAGTGCCAGAGGGCGCCAAGAGACCCAGTACTTC,CASSARGRQETQYF
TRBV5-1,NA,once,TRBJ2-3,TGCGCCAGCAGCTTGGGAGGGGGTAGCACAGATACGCAGTATTTT,CASSLGGGSTDTQYF
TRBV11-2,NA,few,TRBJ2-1,TGTGCCAGCAGCTCGGCCTCCTACAATGAGCAGTTCTTC,CASSSASYNEQFF
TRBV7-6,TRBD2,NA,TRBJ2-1,TGTGCCAGCAGCTTGGGGGGACTAGCGGGGTACCGGCGCGGCAATGAGCAGTTCTTC,CASSLGGLAGYRRGNEQFF
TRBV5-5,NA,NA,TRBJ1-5,TGTGCCAGCAGCTTGGCTAGCGGGTGGGCGGGTAGCAATCAGCCCCAGCATTTT,CASSLASGWAGSNQPQHF
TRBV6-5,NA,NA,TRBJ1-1,TGTGCCAGCGGGAGGCCTTTAGTGGGCACTGAAGCTTTCTTT,CASGRPLVGTEAFF
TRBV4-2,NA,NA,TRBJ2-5,TGTGCCAGCAGCCAGGCGGCTAGCGAGACCCAGTACTTC,CASSQAASETQYF
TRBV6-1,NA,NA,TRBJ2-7,TGTGCCAGCAGTGAATTTTGGGGGTTTGGCGACGAGCAGTACTTC,CASSEFWGFGDEQYF
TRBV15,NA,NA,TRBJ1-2,TGTGCCACCAGCGAAAGGGACCTCTATGGCTACACCTTC,CATSERDLYGYTF
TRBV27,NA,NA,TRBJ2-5,TGTGCCAGCAGCCACCCCGCAGGGGAGACCCAGTACTTC,CASSHPAGETQYF
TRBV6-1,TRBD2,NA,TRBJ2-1,TGTGCCAGCAGTGCCCCTAGCGGGGTCTACAATGAGCAGTTCTTC,CASSAPSGVYNEQFF
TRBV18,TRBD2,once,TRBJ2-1,TGTGCCAGCTCACCCGAACCGAGACTAGCGGGAGTCAATAATGAGCAGTTCTTC,CASSPEPRLAGVNNEQFF
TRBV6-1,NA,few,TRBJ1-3,TGTGCCAGCAGTGAAGGGCCCCGGGGCACCGGAAACACCATATATTTT,CASSEGPRGTGNTIYF
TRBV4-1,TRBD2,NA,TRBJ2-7,TGCGCCAGCAGCCAAGTGCAGACTAGCGGGATTAACTACGAGCAGTACTTC,CASSQVQTSGINYEQYF
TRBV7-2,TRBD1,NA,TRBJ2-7,TGTGCCAGCAGCAGGGGGCTATACGAGCAGTACTTC,CASSRGLYEQYF
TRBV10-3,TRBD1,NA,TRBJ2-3,TGTGCCATCAGTTCAGACAGGGGAAGAGCAGATACGCAGTATTTT,CAISSDRGRADTQYF
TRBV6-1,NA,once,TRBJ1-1,TGTGCCAGCAGGACCCTTCGGGGGATTGTCACTGAAGCTTTCTTT,CASRTLRGIVTEAFF
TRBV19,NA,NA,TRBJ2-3,TGTGCCAGTAGTGATAGAGCCAGGGATACGCAGTATTTT,CASSDRARDTQYF
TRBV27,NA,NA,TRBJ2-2,TGTGCCAGCAGTTTCTTGAGTCCCGGGGAGCTGTTTTTT,CASSFLSPGELFF
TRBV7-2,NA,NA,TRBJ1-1,TGTGCCAGCAGCTTAGAGGTACATCACCTAGCCCTGAACACTGAAGCTTTCTTT,CASSLEVHHLALNTEAFF
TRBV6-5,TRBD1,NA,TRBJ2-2,TGTGCCAGCAGTTACCAGGGGGCGGCCGGGGAGCTGTTTTTT,CASSYQGAAGELFF
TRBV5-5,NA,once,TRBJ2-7,TGTGCCAGCAGCTTAGAATCCTATACGGAGGGGTACTTC,CASSLESYTEGYF
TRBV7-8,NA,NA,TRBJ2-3,TGTGCCAGCAGCTCTCGGGACTCGAGCACAGATACGCAGTATTTT,CASSSRDSSTDTQYF